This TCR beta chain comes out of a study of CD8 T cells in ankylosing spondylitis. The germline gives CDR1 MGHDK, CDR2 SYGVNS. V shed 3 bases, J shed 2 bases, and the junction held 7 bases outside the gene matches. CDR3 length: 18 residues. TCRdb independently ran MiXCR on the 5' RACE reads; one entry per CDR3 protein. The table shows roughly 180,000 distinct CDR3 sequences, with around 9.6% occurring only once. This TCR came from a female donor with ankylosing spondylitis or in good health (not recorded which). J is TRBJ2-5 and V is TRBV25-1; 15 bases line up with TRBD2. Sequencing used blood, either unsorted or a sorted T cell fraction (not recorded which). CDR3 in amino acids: CASSDPRTSGREQETQYF. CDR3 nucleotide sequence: TGTGCCAGCAGTGACCCCCGGACTAGCGGGAGGGAACAAGAGACCCAGTACTTC.